This T cell receptor beta chain was profiled in a study of neurological immune-mediated disorders. Study results and caveats: Because no CDR3 amino acid sequences were shared across subjects by expanded clones, private repertoires were suggested in all groups. Phylogenetic grouping placed 18 of 34 multiple sclerosis patients' repertoires in one related-CDR3 cluster, a possible signature.

Looked up from germline, CDR1 is DFQATT and CDR2 is SNEGSKA (reference sequence). The CDR3 contains 13 residues. V dropped 8 bases and J dropped 1 base, with 14 bases sitting between them. This clonotype has at least ten counts. Its target is not known. One entry per CDR3 protein, called by TCRdb with MiXCR from the 5' RACE reads. In the table there are over 35,000 distinct CDR3 sequences, about 2.5% of which are singletons. This clonotype was sampled from a man aged 30 to 39 with multiple sclerosis. The gene calls are TRBV20-1 and TRBJ1-1, with a possible D match to TRBD1 (6 bases). Material for sequencing was PBMCs. The DNA of the CDR3 is TGCAGTCCAAAGAACAGGGCGAACACTGAAGCTTTCTTT. Amino acid sequence: CSPKNRANTEAFF.